A selection of T cell receptor beta chains follows, all from one sample in a study of CD4 T cells in relation to SARS-CoV-2 and coronaviruses. For these TCRs, the target antigens are not known. The table came from immunoSEQ multiplex PCR; TCRdb's copy has only in-frame clones and leaves some out. The data contain 20,000 or so clones, around 72% of them singletons. The sample taken for sequencing was CD4+ T cells from PBMCs, cultured in vitro. These receptor sequences come from a human donor in good health. CDR3s include the opening cysteine and the closing phenylalanine or tryptophan. Each record gives: D gene, V gene, clone size, J gene, CDR3 protein, CDR3 DNA. A D gene is named only where the DNA matches it firmly. Rows give clone size only sometimes, using once, few, many, or a class for an expanded clone.

TRBD1,TRBV11-3,NA,TRBJ2-7,CASSQGGQGPYEQYF,TGTGCCAGCAGCCAAGGGGGACAGGGGCCCTACGAGCAGTACTTC
TRBD1,TRBV30,NA,TRBJ1-6,CAWSVARLQGVSYNSPLHF,TGTGCCTGGAGTGTAGCACGCCTCCAGGGGGTCTCCTATAATTCACCCCTCCACTTT
NA,TRBV6-5,NA,TRBJ2-5,CASRRDVTETQYF,TGTGCCAGCCGACGGGACGTAACCGAGACCCAGTACTTC
TRBD2,TRBV14,NA,TRBJ2-3,CASSPAGTNTDTQYF,TGTGCCAGCAGCCCTGCCGGGACTAACACAGATACGCAGTATTTT
TRBD1,TRBV4-1,NA,TRBJ1-5,CASSPAGQATQPQHF,TGCGCCAGCAGCCCTGCGGGACAGGCCACCCAGCCCCAGCATTTT
NA,TRBV7-9,NA,TRBJ1-1,CASSFPQGGTTEAFF,TGTGCCAGCAGCTTTCCCCAGGGAGGGACCACTGAAGCTTTCTTT
NA,TRBV20-1,NA,TRBJ2-5,CSASSRRETQYF,TGCAGTGCTAGTTCTAGAAGGGAGACCCAGTACTTC
TRBD1,TRBV11-3,NA,TRBJ2-6,CASSPTGTGYSGANVLTF,TGTGCCAGCAGCCCAACCGGGACAGGGTACTCTGGGGCCAACGTCCTGACTTTC
TRBD2,TRBV5-1,NA,TRBJ2-7,CASSLSSGTSGTYEQYF,TGCGCCAGCAGCTTGTCCTCGGGGACTAGCGGCACCTACGAGCAGTACTTC
TRBD1,TRBV27,once,TRBJ1-5,CASSRTGGGNQPQHF,TGTGCCAGCAGTCGAACAGGGGGGGGGAATCAGCCCCAGCATTTT
NA,TRBV15,NA,TRBJ1-2,CATSRESQYGYTF,TGTGCCACCAGCAGAGAGTCACAGTATGGCTACACCTTC
TRBD2,TRBV2,few,TRBJ2-3,CASSEGGTRGFTDTQYF,TGTGCCAGCAGTGAAGGGGGGACTAGGGGGTTTACAGATACGCAGTATTTT
NA,TRBV19,NA,TRBJ1-4,CASSTLRDPEEKLFF,TGTGCCAGTAGTACATTACGGGACCCAGAAGAAAAACTGTTTTTT
NA,TRBV2,NA,TRBJ2-7,CASSESGEQYF,TGTGCCAGCAGTGAGTCAGGCGAGCAGTACTTC
NA,TRBV3-1/TRBV3-2,NA,TRBJ1-6,CATIGSSYNSPLHF,TGTGCCACTATCGGAAGCTCCTATAATTCACCCCTCCACTTT
NA,TRBV5-4,NA,TRBJ1-2,CASSPRQDYGYTF,TGTGCCAGCAGCCCACGACAGGACTATGGCTACACCTTC
NA,TRBV28,NA,TRBJ1-2,CASSLGTPRHYGYTF,TGTGCCAGCAGTTTAGGGACGCCTCGGCACTATGGCTACACCTTC
NA,TRBV27,few,TRBJ2-2,CASSSAGKLTGELFF,TGTGCCAGCAGTTCTGCAGGAAAACTCACCGGGGAGCTGTTTTTT
NA,TRBV6-5,once,TRBJ2-3,CASTKPGHTDTQYF,TGTGCCAGCACTAAACCGGGGCACACAGATACGCAGTATTTT
TRBD1,TRBV15,once,TRBJ1-5,CATTPFTGDQPQHF,TGTGCCACCACACCATTTACAGGGGATCAGCCCCAGCATTTT
NA,TRBV2,NA,TRBJ1-5,CASKGEVNQPQHF,TGTGCCAGCAAGGGAGAGGTAAATCAGCCCCAGCATTTT
NA,TRBV7-8,NA,TRBJ2-7,CASSLAAGRYEQYF,TGTGCCAGCAGCTTAGCGGCCGGCCGCTACGAGCAGTACTTC
TRBD2,TRBV5-8,NA,TRBJ2-3,CASSLSPLAGGTDTQYF,TGTGCCAGCAGCCTATCACCCCTAGCGGGGGGCACAGATACGCAGTATTTT
NA,TRBV19,NA,TRBJ1-5,CASSKAYSNQPQHF,TGTGCCAGTAGTAAGGCGTATAGCAATCAGCCCCAGCATTTT
NA,TRBV5-4,NA,TRBJ2-3,CASSLRTGTSTDTQYF,TGTGCCAGCAGCTTGAGGACGGGTACTAGCACAGATACGCAGTATTTT
NA,TRBV27,NA,TRBJ2-1,CASSFVGYNEQFF,TGTGCCAGCAGCTTTGTAGGGTACAATGAGCAGTTCTTC
NA,TRBV6-5,NA,TRBJ2-7,CASSYSGVSGYEQYF,TGTGCCAGCAGTTACTCGGGGGTGAGCGGCTACGAGCAGTACTTC
NA,TRBV2,NA,TRBJ2-7,CASSELRVPYEQYF,TGTGCCAGCAGTGAACTGAGGGTACCCTACGAGCAGTACTTC
TRBD2,TRBV24-1,NA,TRBJ2-5,CATNDGRGETQYF,TGTGCCACCAACGACGGGAGGGGGGAGACCCAGTACTTC
NA,TRBV13,NA,TRBJ1-4,CASSPPGTNEKLFF,TGTGCCAGCAGCCCACCGGGGACTAATGAAAAACTGTTTTTT
NA,TRBV5-5,NA,TRBJ1-1,CASSLATGSTTEAFF,TGTGCCAGCAGCTTGGCCACGGGGTCGACCACTGAAGCTTTCTTT
TRBD2,TRBV29-1,once,TRBJ2-5,CSSRLAQETQYF,TGCAGCTCCCGACTAGCTCAAGAGACCCAGTACTTC
NA,TRBV2,NA,TRBJ2-2,CASSQRWGTGELFF,TGTGCCAGCAGTCAGCGCTGGGGGACCGGGGAGCTGTTTTTT
TRBD1,TRBV12-3/TRBV12-4,NA,TRBJ1-2,CAIHDRGRVGYTF,TGTGCCATACATGACAGGGGGCGCGTTGGCTACACCTTC
NA,TRBV28,NA,TRBJ2-1,CASLGGGLYNEQFF,TGTGCCAGCCTCGGGGGAGGACTTTACAATGAGCAGTTCTTC
TRBD2,TRBV10-3,NA,TRBJ2-7,CAIGDYSYEQYF,TGTGCCATTGGGGACTACTCCTACGAGCAGTACTTC
NA,TRBV14,NA,TRBJ2-7,CASSQSTSYEQYF,TGTGCCAGCAGCCAAAGTACGTCCTACGAGCAGTACTTC
TRBD2,TRBV24-1,NA,TRBJ2-7,CATASGSYEQYF,TGTGCCACCGCTAGCGGGAGCTACGAGCAGTACTTC
NA,TRBV24-1,few,TRBJ2-7,CATSENPDRGHYEQYF,TGTGCCACCAGTGAAAATCCAGACAGAGGCCACTACGAGCAGTACTTC
TRBD1,TRBV30,NA,TRBJ1-5,CAWSVGDRGSQPQHF,TGTGCCTGGAGTGTGGGGGACAGGGGAAGTCAGCCCCAGCATTTT
TRBD1,TRBV4-1,NA,TRBJ1-2,CASSQDEGQPYGYTF,TGCGCCAGCAGCCAAGATGAGGGACAGCCCTATGGCTACACCTTC
NA,TRBV19,NA,TRBJ1-4,CASSPRIASGEKLFF,TGTGCCAGTAGTCCCCGGATTGCCTCGGGCGAAAAACTGTTTTTT
NA,TRBV12-3/TRBV12-4,few,TRBJ1-2,CASSLGTARGYTF,TGTGCCAGCAGTTTAGGAACGGCCCGGGGCTACACCTTC
TRBD2,TRBV9,NA,TRBJ2-1,CASSLRLANSYNEQFF,TGTGCCAGCAGCCTACGACTAGCTAACTCCTACAATGAGCAGTTCTTC
NA,TRBV13,NA,TRBJ1-1,CASSLGRGRAAFF,TGTGCCAGCAGCTTAGGCAGGGGCAGGGCGGCTTTCTTT
TRBD2,TRBV27,NA,TRBJ2-7,CAPGGGSPYEQYF,TGTGCCCCGGGCGGGGGGTCACCCTACGAGCAGTACTTC
NA,TRBV9,NA,TRBJ1-1,CASSVGGATEAFF,TGTGCCAGCAGCGTAGGGGGGGCGACTGAAGCTTTCTTT
TRBD2,TRBV4-1,few,TRBJ2-2,CASSLIGLAGAHTGELFF,TGCGCCAGCAGCCTCATCGGACTAGCGGGAGCACACACCGGGGAGCTGTTTTTT